Listed below are T cell receptor beta chains from one sample, sequenced in a study of early stage breast cancer tumors. Libraries were prepared by immunoSEQ multiplex PCR; TCRdb keeps only in-frame clonotypes and omits some of them. This sample has 50,000 to 65,000 clones, with about nine tenths found just once. Sequenced input: blood. The receptors come from a person aged 70 to 85 with breast cancer. The CDR3 runs from the conserved cysteine through the conserved F or W. D genes are given only for firm matches. Some rows have no size entry. The others give once, few or many, or a class for an expanded clone.

J gene: TRBJ2-1; D gene: NA; clone size: NA; V gene: TRBV6-5; CDR3 length: 14; CDR3 protein: CASSSHRDYNEQFF; CDR3 DNA: TGTGCCAGCAGTTCCCACCGGGACTACAATGAGCAGTTCTTC
J gene: TRBJ2-3; D gene: TRBD2; clone size: once; V gene: TRBV6-4; CDR3 length: 15; CDR3 protein: CASSEGGGGSVVQYF; CDR3 DNA: TGTGCCAGCAGTGAAGGCGGGGGTGGCTCAGTGGTGCAGTATTTT
J gene: TRBJ2-5; D gene: TRBD2; clone size: NA; V gene: TRBV5-1; CDR3 length: 14; CDR3 protein: CASSFGTSGETQYF; CDR3 DNA: TGCGCCAGCAGCTTTGGGACTAGCGGGGAGACCCAGTACTTC
J gene: TRBJ2-7; D gene: TRBD2; clone size: NA; V gene: TRBV2; CDR3 length: 15; CDR3 protein: CASSPQAGLGYEQYF; CDR3 DNA: TGTGCCAGCAGTCCCCAGGCCGGACTAGGCTACGAGCAGTACTTC
J gene: TRBJ2-5; D gene: NA; clone size: NA; V gene: TRBV28; CDR3 length: 16; CDR3 protein: CASSFQSGAYQETQYF; CDR3 DNA: TGTGCCAGCAGTTTTCAGTCAGGCGCCTACCAAGAGACCCAGTACTTC
J gene: TRBJ1-6; D gene: TRBD1; clone size: NA; V gene: TRBV9; CDR3 length: 15; CDR3 protein: CASSNRQGSNSPLHF; CDR3 DNA: TGTGCCAGCAGCAACCGACAGGGGAGCAATTCACCCCTCCACTTT
J gene: TRBJ1-5; D gene: NA; clone size: NA; V gene: TRBV19; CDR3 length: 17; CDR3 protein: CASTTTPGSFSDQPQHF; CDR3 DNA: TGTGCCAGTACCACGACTCCCGGGTCATTTAGCGATCAGCCCCAGCATTTT
J gene: TRBJ1-6; D gene: NA; clone size: NA; V gene: TRBV4-3; CDR3 length: 15; CDR3 protein: CASSQTGNGGSPLHF; CDR3 DNA: TGCGCCAGCAGCCAAACAGGGAACGGAGGTTCACCCCTCCACTTT
J gene: TRBJ2-7; D gene: TRBD2; clone size: NA; V gene: TRBV7-8; CDR3 length: 11; CDR3 protein: CASSLATSVVF; CDR3 DNA: TGTGCCAGCAGCTTAGCGACTAGCGTCGTCTTC
J gene: TRBJ2-4; D gene: TRBD1; clone size: NA; V gene: TRBV30; CDR3 length: 12; CDR3 protein: CAWTPTGGLQYF; CDR3 DNA: TGTGCCTGGACCCCAACAGGGGGCCTTCAGTACTTC
J gene: TRBJ1-6; D gene: NA; clone size: NA; V gene: TRBV5-8; CDR3 length: 15; CDR3 protein: CASRTKGGTNSPLHF; CDR3 DNA: TGTGCCAGCAGGACGAAGGGAGGGACTAATTCACCCCTCCACTTT
J gene: TRBJ2-1; D gene: TRBD2; clone size: NA; V gene: TRBV19; CDR3 length: 16; CDR3 protein: CASSIRPSGRISEQFF; CDR3 DNA: TGTGCCAGTAGTATTAGGCCTAGCGGGAGAATTAGTGAGCAGTTCTTC
J gene: TRBJ2-1; D gene: NA; clone size: few; V gene: TRBV5-4; CDR3 length: 13; CDR3 protein: CAFEGLLRDEQFF; CDR3 DNA: TGTGCCTTCGAGGGACTCCTAAGGGATGAGCAGTTCTTC
J gene: TRBJ2-3; D gene: NA; clone size: NA; V gene: TRBV7-2; CDR3 length: 16; CDR3 protein: CASSLAGGVVRDTQYF; CDR3 DNA: TGTGCCAGCAGCTTAGCAGGGGGGGTCGTCCGGGATACGCAGTATTTT
J gene: TRBJ2-5; D gene: TRBD1; clone size: NA; V gene: TRBV5-1; CDR3 length: 14; CDR3 protein: CASRGQGDQETQYF; CDR3 DNA: TGCGCCAGTCGCGGACAGGGGGATCAAGAGACCCAGTACTTC
J gene: TRBJ1-4; D gene: NA; clone size: NA; V gene: TRBV21-1; CDR3 length: 18; CDR3 protein: CASSPQGYVGSTNEKLFF; CDR3 DNA: TGTGCCAGCAGCCCCCAGGGGTACGTAGGCTCAACTAATGAAAAACTGTTTTTT
J gene: TRBJ2-1; D gene: NA; clone size: NA; V gene: TRBV15; CDR3 length: 14; CDR3 protein: CATPTPGSYNEQFF; CDR3 DNA: TGTGCCACCCCGACTCCCGGCTCCTACAATGAGCAGTTCTTC
J gene: TRBJ2-7; D gene: TRBD2; clone size: NA; V gene: TRBV5-4; CDR3 length: 15; CDR3 protein: CASSSQTSASYEQYF; CDR3 DNA: TGTGCCAGCAGTTCCCAGACTAGCGCCTCCTACGAGCAGTACTTC
J gene: TRBJ2-3; D gene: NA; clone size: NA; V gene: TRBV6-5; CDR3 length: 15; CDR3 protein: CASSLQGPSTDTQYF; CDR3 DNA: TGTGCCAGCAGCTTACAGGGCCCTAGCACAGATACGCAGTATTTT
J gene: TRBJ2-1; D gene: TRBD1; clone size: NA; V gene: TRBV18; CDR3 length: 16; CDR3 protein: CASSPVGTGIPDEQFF; CDR3 DNA: TGTGCCAGCTCACCAGTGGGGACAGGGATACCAGATGAGCAGTTCTTC
J gene: TRBJ1-4; D gene: TRBD1; clone size: NA; V gene: TRBV9; CDR3 length: 15; CDR3 protein: CASSVDGTGREKLFF; CDR3 DNA: TGTGCCAGCAGCGTTGACGGGACAGGGAGAGAAAAACTGTTTTTT
J gene: TRBJ2-7; D gene: TRBD2; clone size: NA; V gene: TRBV10-2; CDR3 length: 11; CDR3 protein: CASRREGEQYF; CDR3 DNA: TGCGCCAGTCGAAGGGAGGGCGAGCAGTACTTC
J gene: TRBJ2-3; D gene: TRBD1; clone size: NA; V gene: TRBV2; CDR3 length: 15; CDR3 protein: CASRHGQGGTDTQYF; CDR3 DNA: TGTGCCAGCAGACACGGACAGGGGGGCACAGATACGCAGTATTTT
J gene: TRBJ2-3; D gene: TRBD2; clone size: NA; V gene: TRBV6-6; CDR3 length: 16; CDR3 protein: CASSSSGGGGTDTQYF; CDR3 DNA: TGTGCCAGCAGCTCGTCCGGCGGGGGGGGCACAGATACGCAGTATTTT
J gene: TRBJ1-1; D gene: NA; clone size: NA; V gene: TRBV7-3; CDR3 length: 15; CDR3 protein: CASSFLERMNTEAFF; CDR3 DNA: TGTGCCAGCAGCTTTCTGGAGCGAATGAACACTGAAGCTTTCTTT
J gene: TRBJ1-3; D gene: NA; clone size: NA; V gene: TRBV25-1; CDR3 length: 17; CDR3 protein: CASSEFRQHLFGNTIYF; CDR3 DNA: TGTGCCAGCAGTGAATTCCGACAGCACCTTTTTGGAAACACCATATATTTT
J gene: TRBJ2-5; D gene: NA; clone size: NA; V gene: TRBV5-6; CDR3 length: 16; CDR3 protein: CASSSAQGRGQETQYF; CDR3 DNA: TGTGCCAGCAGCTCAGCACAGGGCAGGGGACAAGAGACCCAGTACTTC
J gene: TRBJ2-7; D gene: NA; clone size: NA; V gene: TRBV6-5; CDR3 length: 16; CDR3 protein: CASSYSLVGQSYEQYF; CDR3 DNA: TGTGCCAGCAGTTACTCCCTCGTCGGACAGTCCTACGAGCAGTACTTC
J gene: TRBJ2-1; D gene: TRBD1; clone size: NA; V gene: TRBV5-4; CDR3 length: 15; CDR3 protein: CASRQDREPYNEQFF; CDR3 DNA: TGTGCCAGCAGACAAGACAGGGAGCCGTACAATGAGCAGTTCTTC
J gene: TRBJ2-1; D gene: TRBD2; clone size: NA; V gene: TRBV19; CDR3 length: 15; CDR3 protein: CASSILAGELNEQFF; CDR3 DNA: TGTGCCAGTAGTATTCTGGCGGGGGAGCTAAATGAGCAGTTCTTC
J gene: TRBJ2-7; D gene: NA; clone size: NA; V gene: TRBV5-8; CDR3 length: 11; CDR3 protein: CASSLNRVRDF; CDR3 DNA: TGTGCCAGCAGCTTAAACAGGGTTAGGGACTTC
J gene: TRBJ2-5; D gene: TRBD2; clone size: NA; V gene: TRBV5-1; CDR3 length: 14; CDR3 protein: CASSWSGGLETQYF; CDR3 DNA: TGCGCCAGCAGCTGGAGCGGGGGACTGGAGACCCAGTACTTC
J gene: TRBJ2-7; D gene: TRBD1; clone size: NA; V gene: TRBV6-6; CDR3 length: 15; CDR3 protein: CASSYSLGQGTEQYF; CDR3 DNA: TGTGCCAGCAGTTACTCGTTAGGACAGGGGACCGAGCAGTACTTC
J gene: TRBJ2-7; D gene: TRBD1; clone size: NA; V gene: TRBV13; CDR3 length: 14; CDR3 protein: CASSLYGQGDEQYF; CDR3 DNA: TGTGCCAGCAGCTTATACGGACAGGGAGACGAGCAGTACTTC
J gene: TRBJ2-2; D gene: NA; clone size: NA; V gene: TRBV19; CDR3 length: 14; CDR3 protein: CASSSQGGTGELFF; CDR3 DNA: TGTGCCAGTAGTAGCCAGGGGGGAACCGGGGAGCTGTTTTTT